The TCR beta chain described here comes from a study of cytomegalovirus exposure and HLA in healthy donors. CDR3 length: 17 amino acids. The junction had 15 bases not matched to a gene; V was cut back by 4 bases and J by 3 bases. CDR1 and CDR2 from the germline V gene are SGHRS and YFSETQ. Amplification used 60 Vbeta primers and 13 Jbeta primers. Measured with immunoSEQ multiplex PCR; TCRdb has only the in-frame clones, and not every one. This sample has 180,000 or so clones, with approximately 80% found just once. The V and J genes are TRBV5-1 and TRBJ1-2; 7 bases are a match to TRBD1. This sequence originates from a woman between 18 and 29 years old in good health and CMV-seropositive. The sequencing input was PBMCs. CDR3 in amino acids: CASSPKLTGQDHYGYTF. Written as DNA, the CDR3 is TGCGCCAGCAGCCCAAAGCTCACCGGACAGGATCACTATGGCTACACCTTC.